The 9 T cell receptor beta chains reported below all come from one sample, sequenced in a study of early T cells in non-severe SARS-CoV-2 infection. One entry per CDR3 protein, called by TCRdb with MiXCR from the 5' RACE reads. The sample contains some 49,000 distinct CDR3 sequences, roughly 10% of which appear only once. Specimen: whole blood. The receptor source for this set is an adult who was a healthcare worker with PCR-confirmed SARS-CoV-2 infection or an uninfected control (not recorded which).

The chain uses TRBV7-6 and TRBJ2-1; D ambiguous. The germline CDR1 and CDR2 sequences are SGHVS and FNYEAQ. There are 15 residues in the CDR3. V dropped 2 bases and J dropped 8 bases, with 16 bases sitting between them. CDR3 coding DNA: TGTGCCAGCAGCTTAAGAGTGGAGTCAGCTGATGAGCAGTTCTTC. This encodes CASSLRVESADEQFF.

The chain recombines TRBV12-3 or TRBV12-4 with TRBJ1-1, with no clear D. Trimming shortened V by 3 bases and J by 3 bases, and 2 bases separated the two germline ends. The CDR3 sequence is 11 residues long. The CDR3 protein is CASSFYTEAFF. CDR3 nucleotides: TGTGCCAGCAGTTTTTACACTGAAGCTTTCTTT.

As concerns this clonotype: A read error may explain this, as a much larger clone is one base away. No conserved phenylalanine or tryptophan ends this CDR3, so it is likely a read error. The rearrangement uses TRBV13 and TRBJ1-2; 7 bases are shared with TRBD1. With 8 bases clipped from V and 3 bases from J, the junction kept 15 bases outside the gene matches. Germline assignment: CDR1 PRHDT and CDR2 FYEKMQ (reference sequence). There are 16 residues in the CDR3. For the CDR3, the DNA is TGTGCCAGCGGCCGGGACAGCGAGTCCCTGGACTATGGCTACACCCTC. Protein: CASGRDSESLDYGYTL.

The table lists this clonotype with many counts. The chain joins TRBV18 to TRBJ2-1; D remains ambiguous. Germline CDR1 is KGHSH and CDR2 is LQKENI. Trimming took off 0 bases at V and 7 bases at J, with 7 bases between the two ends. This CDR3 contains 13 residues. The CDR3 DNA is TGTGCCAGCTCACCACCGATGGGAAATGAGCAGTTCTTC. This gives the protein CASSPPMGNEQFF.

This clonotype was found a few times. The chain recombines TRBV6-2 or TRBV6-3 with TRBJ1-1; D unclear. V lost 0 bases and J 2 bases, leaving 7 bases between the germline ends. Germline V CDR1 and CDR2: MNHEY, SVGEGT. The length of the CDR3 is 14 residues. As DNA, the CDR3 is TGTGCCAGCAGTTACTCAGAGGGTAACACTGAAGCTTTCTTT. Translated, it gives CASSYSEGNTEAFF.

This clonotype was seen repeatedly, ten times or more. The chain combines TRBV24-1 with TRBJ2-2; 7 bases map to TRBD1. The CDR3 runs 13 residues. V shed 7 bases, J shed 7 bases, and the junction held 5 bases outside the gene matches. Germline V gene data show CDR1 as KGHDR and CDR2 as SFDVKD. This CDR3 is CATSTQGVGELFF. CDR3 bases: TGTGCCACCAGCACCCAGGGGGTCGGGGAGCTGTTTTTT.

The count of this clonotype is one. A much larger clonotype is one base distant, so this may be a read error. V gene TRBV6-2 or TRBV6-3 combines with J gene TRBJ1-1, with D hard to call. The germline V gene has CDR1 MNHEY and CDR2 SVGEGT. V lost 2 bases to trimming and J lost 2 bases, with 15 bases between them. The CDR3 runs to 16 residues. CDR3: CASSYPHRIANTEAFF. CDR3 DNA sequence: TGTGCCAGCAGTTACCCTCATAGGATAGCCAACACTGAAGCTTTCTTT.

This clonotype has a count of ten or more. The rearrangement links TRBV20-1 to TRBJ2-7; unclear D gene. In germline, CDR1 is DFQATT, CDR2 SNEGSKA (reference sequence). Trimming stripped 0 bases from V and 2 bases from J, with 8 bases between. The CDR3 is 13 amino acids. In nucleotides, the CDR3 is TGCAGTGCTAGAGATCCCCTAGCCTACGAGCAGTACTTC. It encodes CSARDPLAYEQYF.

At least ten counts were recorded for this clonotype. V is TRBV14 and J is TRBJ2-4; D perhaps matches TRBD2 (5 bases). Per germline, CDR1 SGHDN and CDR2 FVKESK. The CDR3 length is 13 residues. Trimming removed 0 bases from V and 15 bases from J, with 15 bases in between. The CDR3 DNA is TGTGCCAGCAGCCAAGATCTACGGGGTATACTGTACTTC. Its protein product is CASSQDLRGILYF. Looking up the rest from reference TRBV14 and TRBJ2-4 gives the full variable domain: EAGVTQFPSHSVIEKGQTVTLRCDPISGHDNLYWYRRVMGKEIKFLLHFVKESKQDESGMPNNRFLAERTGGTYSTLKVQPAELEDSGVYFCASSQDLRGILYFGAGTRLSVL.